These T cell receptor beta chains were read from a single sample in a study of shared clonotypes between healthy human individuals. The data were produced by immunoSEQ multiplex PCR, yet TCRdb's version contains in-frame clones alone and is incomplete. The data hold some 2 million clones, with roughly 94% observed a single time. The source material was naive CD4+ T cells sorted from blood. Source of these receptors: a man between 18 and 35 years old in good health. Both conserved end residues are part of each CDR3. The D gene is left open where the match is weak. Only some rows state a clone size, as once, few, many or a class for expanded clones.

j_call	clone_size	v_call	d_call	cdr3_nt	cdr3_aa
TRBJ2-7	NA	TRBV7-9	NA	TGTGCCAGCAGCTTAGCGTCCGGGGGCCACGAGCAGTACTTC	CASSLASGGHEQYF
TRBJ1-2	NA	TRBV28	NA	TGTGCCAGCAGTTTACCCGGGTCAAGCTACACCTTC	CASSLPGSSYTF
TRBJ2-7	NA	TRBV10-2	TRBD2	TGCGCCAGTAAGGGACTAGTCCACGAGCAGTACTTC	CASKGLVHEQYF
TRBJ2-7	NA	TRBV11-2	NA	TGTGCCAGCAGCTCCCCTTGGCAAGGAAACTCCTACGAGCAGTACTTC	CASSSPWQGNSYEQYF
TRBJ2-7	once	TRBV7-2	NA	TGTGCCAGCAGCTTAAGTATAGGCCGCTACGAGCAGTACTTC	CASSLSIGRYEQYF
TRBJ2-7	NA	TRBV18	NA	TGTGCCAGCTCATCTGCCCAGGGCTCCTACGAGCAGTACTTC	CASSSAQGSYEQYF
TRBJ1-5	NA	TRBV7-2	NA	TGTGCCAGCAGCTTACGTCGAGGTCAGCCCCAGCATTTT	CASSLRRGQPQHF
TRBJ2-3	NA	TRBV27	NA	TGTGCCAGCAGTCCTCCGAGGAGTGGCGGCACAGATACGCAGTATTTT	CASSPPRSGGTDTQYF
TRBJ2-1	NA	TRBV5-4	NA	TGTGCCAGCAGCTTGGATGGGCTCAATGAGCAGTTCTTC	CASSLDGLNEQFF
TRBJ2-7	NA	TRBV4-3	TRBD2	TGCGCCAGCAGCCAGGTACTAGCGGTAACCTACGAGCAGTACTTC	CASSQVLAVTYEQYF
TRBJ2-7	NA	TRBV10-3	TRBD1	TGTGCCATCAGTGCGCCGGACAGGGGCTACGAGCAGTACTTC	CAISAPDRGYEQYF
TRBJ2-7	NA	TRBV6-1	TRBD2	TGTGCCAGCAGGTCGGGACTAGCCTCCTACGAGCAGTACTTC	CASRSGLASYEQYF
TRBJ2-5	NA	TRBV2	TRBD1	TGTGCCAGCAGTACACGACAGGGGCTGGAGACCCAGTACTTC	CASSTRQGLETQYF
TRBJ1-1	NA	TRBV6-1	NA	TGTGCCAGCAGTTTTCGCAGATCGGTCACTGAAGCTTTCTTT	CASSFRRSVTEAFF
TRBJ2-7	once	TRBV7-9	NA	TGTGCCAGCAGCCTCGGATTAGAGGGGGTCTACGAGCAGTACTTC	CASSLGLEGVYEQYF
TRBJ2-3	NA	TRBV5-1	NA	TGCGCCAGCAGCTTGTCAGGGGAGGGAACAGATACGCAGTATTTT	CASSLSGEGTDTQYF
TRBJ1-3	NA	TRBV19	NA	TGTGCCAGTATCAACTTCGGGGACAACTCTGGAAACACCATATATTTT	CASINFGDNSGNTIYF
TRBJ2-2	NA	TRBV30	NA	TGTGCCTGGAGTGCCCTTCCCGGGGAGCTGTTTTTT	CAWSALPGELFF